This note documents a single T cell receptor beta chain sequence. The antigen this receptor binds is unknown. Per-nucleotide qualities are absent, and no much larger clonotype sits a single base away. The library was obtained by the immunoSEQ multiplex PCR assay. For the multiplex PCR, a mixture combining 60 forward primers for TCR Vbeta segments and 13 reverse primers for TCR Jbeta segments was used. Amplification of the CDR3 region of rearranged TCR beta genes was performed with a multiplex PCR assay on genomic DNA. The amplified TCR beta libraries were sequenced on the Illumina HiSeq System as 87-base-pair reads. The paper's data handling went like this. In a later analysis, 70 million to 95 million unique TCR beta chains were counted across the roughly 670 repertoires, and about 10 million of these chains were shared by at least two donors. To remove PCR and sequencing errors, raw reads were error-corrected and collapsed into unique sequences using a nearest-neighbor algorithm that merged closely related sequences. CDR3 sequences were aligned to IMGT reference sequences to assign V, D and J gene segments. Each retained sequence needed at least a six-nucleotide match to both a V gene segment and a J gene segment. A rearrangement was called productive if the CDR3 had no stop codons and remained in frame with V and J, and every other rearrangement was called non-productive. Following IMGT convention, CDR3 was defined as the stretch from the second conserved V-encoded cysteine to the conserved J-encoded phenylalanine. In an earlier analysis of some 550 of the donors, sequences lacking an unambiguous match to a single V gene segment were excluded. In an earlier analysis of more than 500 of the donors, a V segment was called functional when productive rearrangements were above 56.7%, and segregating when the standard deviation between donors exceeded 5%. A statistical classification framework was built to diagnose cytomegalovirus status from the catalog of TCR beta chain sequences. In a later analysis, V and J genes were assigned by comparing TCR nucleotide sequences against IMGT/GENE-DB human TR gene sequences. The TCRdist pipeline was used in a later analysis to assign CDR3 sequences and most-parsimonious VDJ recombination scenarios. A later analysis defined each TCR beta chain by its CDR3 amino acid sequence plus V-gene family, and excluded reads lacking a unique V-gene family. To address suspected cross-contamination and a sequencing artifact, a later analysis removed approximately 600 highly shared, low-generation-probability nucleotide sequences. For each public chain, a later analysis derived a clonal expansion index from normalized ranks of inferred template counts within each repertoire. Generation probabilities in a later analysis came from a VDJ recombination model fitted to out-of-frame rearrangements, and those results were checked against IGoR. In a later analysis, hypergeometric tests were used to score TCR-TCR, TCR-HLA and TCR-CMV co-occurrence, with a repertoire-size bias correction applied to TCR pairs. False discovery rates were estimated in a later analysis by permuting HLA or CMV assignments 20 times. A later analysis grouped co-occurring TCRs with DBSCAN, adding TCRdist sequence similarity when clustering within HLA-allele-positive subsets. Repertoires with fewer than 30,000 or more than 120,000 public chains, plus five repertoires with anomalous nucleotide sharing, were excluded from co-occurrence clustering. In TCRdb, the immuneACCESS table is reduced to in-frame sequences with V and J assigned. These tables do not hold every clone; where another copy was compared, an unresolved V gene accounts for under half, and the others remain unexplained. V, J and clone size derive from that table, while D and trimming were established from the DNA sequence. This sample is represented by roughly 120,000 clones; roughly 74% of them were singletons. The top ten clonotypes cover less than 4.5% of the sample.

The cohort consisted of 666 healthy bone marrow donors. Cohort members were all nominally healthy when sampled, although unrecorded immune exposures were likely present. The donor was CMV seronegative and belonged to the group of 320 or so seronegative cohort members. Each donor provided a peripheral blood sample, and peripheral blood mononuclear cells were used for TCR beta sequencing. The Qiagen DNeasy Blood Extraction Kit was used to extract genomic DNA from the blood cell samples. CDR1 LNHDA and CDR2 SQIVND are derived from the germline V gene (reference sequence). The trim is 10 bases for V and 0 bases for J, with a gap of 16 bases between the germline ends. From cysteine to phenylalanine, the CDR3 is 15 amino acids long. The DNA shown is the 45-base CDR3, in frame from base 1. The sample is drawn from a study of cytomegalovirus exposure and HLA in healthy donors (dated by TCRdb to about 2017). About the study as a whole: An earlier analysis of several hundred of the donors reported approximately 280 Gb of sequence data and 95 million to 140 million unique TCR beta sequences obtained from around 170 million T cells. To predict cytomegalovirus infection status, the study combined high-throughput TCR immunosequencing, statistical association of individual TCRs with disease status, and machine learning. HLA typing covered class I and class II loci at four-digit resolution. In the later analysis, no new phenotypic data were used to find candidate immune exposures; instead, reliance was placed on TCR beta sequences and their occurrence across donors. A later genetic analysis used genome-wide SNP genotypes for about 60% of the 666 donors, treating that subset as a discovery cohort. Among under 450 genotyped donors of the cohort, an average of 235,054 unique TCR beta nucleotide sequences were sequenced per donor, around 20% of them non-productive. The aim of the study was to test whether cataloging public T cell receptors could identify signatures of past pathogen exposure. The number of donors typed differed by locus, with about 629-630 for A, B, C, DRB1 and DQB1, about 500 for DQA1, 600 to 610 for DPA1, and approximately 470 for DPB1. Approximately 300 gigabases of sequencing data and around 88 million unique TCR sequences made up an early release that covered approximately 650 HLA-typed donors. Four or five DR-DQ haplotypes were handled as single units for association and clustering because linkage in the cohort was strong. An earlier analysis of a few hundred of the donors applied high-throughput TCR beta sequencing to assess whether each TCR beta V gene segment acted as functional or pseudogenic. The study used immunosequencing to profile the T cell repertoires of around 600 subjects and linked those repertoires to cytomegalovirus serostatus. Besides the first cohort of approximately 710 subjects, a separate validation cohort made up of roughly 120 different subjects was used. Donor age, sex, ethnicity and CMV serostatus were compiled together with the repertoire data. Of the approximately 400 genotyped donors, 65% to 90% were placed in the genetic ancestry cluster associated with self-reported Caucasian donors. A later analysis re-examined previously published TCR beta repertoires from more than 650 donors and added high-resolution HLA genotyping to investigate patterns of TCR occurrence. All discovery cohort repertoires had been generated using a single sequencing platform. Overall study results and their limits: Across donors, most TCR sequences were observed very rarely, whereas some public TCRs were present in many individuals. Because HLA typing was unavailable for some donors at each locus, only the typed subset was used in association tests. Several of the top co-occurrence clusters appeared to be linked to parvovirus B19, influenza, CMV and Epstein-Barr virus, according to a later analysis. It was suggested by the authors that the approach could potentially be generalized to other disease states and immunological phenotypes. An association between a missense DCLRE1C variant and V-gene and J-gene trimming of TCR beta chains was found in a later genetic analysis and replicated in an independent cohort. In a later analysis, HLA-associated TCR beta chains were found to be more clonally expanded and to have lower generation probabilities than equally common non-associated chains. Some IMGT-functional V segments, including TRBV6-2 and TRBV6-3, could not be told apart with the 87-base-pair reads, so those segments were excluded. Correlated functional status among segregating V segments might be attributable to linkage disequilibrium, but an unknown experimental factor could not be ruled out. In vitro tests confirmed that a few of the cytomegalovirus-associated TCR beta chains recognize cytomegalovirus antigens. In a later genetic analysis, fewer N-insertions in productive TCRs were reported among donors in an Asian-associated ancestry cluster than the roughly 640-donor mean. In both the original and validation cohorts, the classifier was reported to diagnose cytomegalovirus status with high specificity and sensitivity. In this cohort, only TCR beta chains were sequenced, and detectable features were limited by the absence of alpha or paired-chain data. In a later analysis, the rate of TCR association differed among HLA loci, with DRB1 alleles having the most associated TCRs and HLA-C alleles having the fewest. In a later analysis, more than 15,000 TCR beta sequences were associated with specific HLA alleles at a false discovery rate of 0.05. Immune exposure information for the cohort was limited to CMV serostatus. In a later analysis, most CMV-associated TCR beta chains were found to appear HLA-restricted, with HLA associations seemingly driven largely by CMV exposure. An earlier analysis of 450 to 750 of the donors showed that most TCR beta V segments appeared in productive rearrangements either about 87% or about 30% of the time, which broadly matched IMGT annotations. Assigning TCR associations to individual alleles was difficult when HLA alleles, especially DR and DQ, strongly co-occurred. The presence/absence analyses assumed that sequencing depth was roughly uniform across donors, and that assumption may not be true. Because counts were too low, around 17 rarely observed V segments, including chromosome 9 orphons, were left out of the earlier analysis of approximately 580 of the donors. A further reported finding was that TCR beta sequences accurately predicted the HLA-A and HLA-B alleles for most subjects in the first cohort. A cluster of highly shared sequence variants was judged likely to be a technical artifact of the sequencing pipeline. In the study, approximately 150 TCR beta chains were listed as associated with cytomegalovirus.

Sequencing was carried out using PBMCs. This receptor was identified in a man aged 35-49 years in good health and CMV-seronegative. Recombination joined TRBV19 with TRBJ1-5; the D region possibly corresponds to TRBD1 (5 bases align). CDR3 reads: CAIQEGFDSNQPQHF. The nucleotide sequence reads TGTGCCATCCAGGAGGGGTTCGATAGCAATCAGCCCCAGCATTTT.